This record concerns one T cell receptor (beta chain) sequence. The data are from a study of metastatic and nonmetastatic thyroid tumors. No patient received treatment before thyroid surgery. The V gene lost 3 bases and the J gene lost 5 bases, with 8 bases spanning the gap. From germline, CDR1 is MNHEY and CDR2 SMNVEV (reference sequence). CDR3 length: 13 residues. TCRdb used MiXCR to call clones anew from the PCR reads. The repertoire holds 3,000 to 4,000 clones, with less than 40% as singletons. The receptor was isolated from a female donor with papillary thyroid cancer or a benign thyroid nodule (not recorded which). Some clones in this sample may be carry-over from other donors' samples. The specimen was tumor tissue. The chain uses TRBV27 and TRBJ2-1; D remains ambiguous. The CDR3 DNA is TGTGCCAGCAGTTTTTCAACAGACAATGAGCAGTTCTTC. Translated: CASSFSTDNEQFF.